The source of this TCR beta chain is a study of cytomegalovirus exposure and HLA in healthy donors (TCRdb year 2017). In terms of the full investigation: According to an earlier analysis of 550 to 750 of the donors, roughly 180 million T cells yielded 95 million to 140 million unique TCR beta sequences and less than 300 Gb of sequence data. An early release covering about 600 HLA-typed donors comprised approximately 300 gigabases of sequencing data and tens of millions of unique TCR sequences. Among the roughly 400 genotyped donors, more than 70% belonged to the genetic ancestry cluster associated with self-reported Caucasian donors. The aim of the study was to test whether cataloging public T cell receptors could identify signatures of past pathogen exposure. The T cell repertoires of 670 or so subjects were profiled by immunosequencing and related to cytomegalovirus serostatus. Along with the approximately 620-subject first cohort, a separate validation cohort of more than 90 different subjects was used. To predict cytomegalovirus infection status, the study combined high-throughput TCR immunosequencing, statistical association of individual TCRs with disease status, and machine learning. A later analysis re-examined previously published TCR beta repertoires from more than 550 donors and added high-resolution HLA genotyping to investigate patterns of TCR occurrence. The later analysis used no new phenotypic data to find candidate immune exposures, relying instead on TCR beta sequences and their occurrence across donors. To decide whether each TCR beta V gene segment behaved as functional or pseudogenic, an earlier analysis of some 600 of the donors relied on high-throughput TCR beta sequencing. Alongside the repertoire data, information on donor age, sex, ethnicity and CMV serostatus was compiled. A later genetic analysis took genome-wide SNP genotypes for about 65% of the roughly 670 donors and used that subset as a discovery cohort. All discovery cohort repertoires had been generated using a single sequencing platform. Both class I and class II loci were covered by HLA typing, at four-digit resolution. The number of typed donors differed by locus: about 620-630 for A, B, C, DRB1 and DQB1; approximately 520 for DQA1; some 590 for DPA1; and some 430 for DPB1. About 5 DR-DQ haplotypes were handled as single units for association and clustering, since linkage in the cohort was strong. Across 300 to 500 genotyped donors of the cohort, an average of roughly 230,000 unique TCR beta nucleotide sequences per donor were sequenced, and 15% to 20% of those sequences were non-productive.

The cysteine opens and the phenylalanine closes a CDR3 of 13 amino acids. Only CDR3 DNA remains: 39 bases, in frame from the first base. CDR1 and CDR2 were assigned from the germline V gene as SGHRS and YFSETQ. V sheds 4 bases and J sheds 3 bases, leaving 10 bases between their ends. Library construction relied on the immunoSEQ multiplex PCR assay. A mixture of 60 forward primers for TCR Vbeta segments and 13 reverse primers for TCR Jbeta segments was used in the multiplex PCR. The CDR3 region of rearranged TCR beta genes was amplified from genomic DNA with a multiplex PCR assay. Amplified TCR beta libraries were sequenced as 87-base-pair reads on the Illumina HiSeq System. The study's own analysis went as follows. In a later analysis, around 80 million unique TCR beta chains were counted across the approximately 640 repertoires, and approximately 11 million of these chains were shared by at least two donors. Raw reads were error-corrected and collapsed into unique sequences by a nearest-neighbor algorithm in which closely related sequences were merged to remove PCR and sequencing errors. V, D and J gene segments were assigned by aligning CDR3 sequences to IMGT reference sequences. For a sequence to be retained, a match of at least six nucleotides to both a V gene segment and a J gene segment was required. Rearrangements were classified as productive when the CDR3 lacked stop codons and remained in frame with V and J, and all other rearrangements were classified as non-productive. Following IMGT convention, CDR3 was defined as the stretch from the second conserved V-encoded cysteine to the conserved J-encoded phenylalanine. The earlier analysis of around 640 of the donors excluded sequences that lacked an unambiguous match to a single V gene segment. In an earlier analysis of a few hundred of the donors, a V segment was called functional when productive rearrangements were above 56.7%, and segregating when the standard deviation between donors exceeded 5%. To diagnose cytomegalovirus status from the catalog of TCR beta chain sequences, a statistical classification framework was built. V and J gene assignment, in a later analysis, came from comparing TCR nucleotide sequences with IMGT/GENE-DB human TR gene sequences. Using the TCRdist pipeline, a later analysis assigned CDR3 sequences along with most-parsimonious VDJ recombination scenarios. In a later analysis, every TCR beta chain was defined by the combination of its CDR3 amino acid sequence and its V-gene family, and reads without a unique V-gene family were dropped. To address suspected cross-contamination and a sequencing artifact, a later analysis removed some 620 highly shared, low-generation-probability nucleotide sequences. For each public chain, a later analysis derived a clonal expansion index from normalized ranks of inferred template counts within each repertoire. A later analysis computed generation probabilities with a VDJ recombination model fitted to out-of-frame rearrangements, and checked the results against IGoR. A later analysis scored TCR-TCR, TCR-HLA and TCR-CMV co-occurrence with hypergeometric tests, applying a repertoire-size bias correction to TCR pairs. False discovery rates were estimated in a later analysis by permuting HLA or CMV assignments 20 times. In a later analysis, co-occurring TCRs were grouped using DBSCAN, and TCRdist sequence similarity was added for clustering within HLA-allele-positive subsets. Repertoires with fewer than 30,000 or more than 120,000 public chains, plus five repertoires with anomalous nucleotide sharing, were excluded from co-occurrence clustering. TCRdb carries this immuneACCESS record with in-frame sequences only. Its versions omit some clonotypes, under half of them owing to an unresolved V gene in the studies checked, with the rest unexplained. V and J calls and clone size are given by that table; D and trimming were obtained from the DNA. The sample records 150,000 to 200,000 clones, 70% to 85% of which are singletons. The ten largest make up around 4.9% of the sample.

About this clone: What antigen it recognizes has not been identified. No clone much larger than this one lies a single base away; base qualities are absent.

The cohort consisted of 600 to 750 healthy bone marrow donors. At the time of sampling, all cohort members were nominally healthy, though unrecorded immune exposures were likely present. The donor was CMV seronegative and was included in the group of 352 seronegative cohort members. Each donor provided a peripheral blood sample, and peripheral blood mononuclear cells were used for TCR beta sequencing. The Qiagen DNeasy Blood Extraction Kit was used to extract genomic DNA from the blood cell samples. On the study overall, not on this receptor specifically: The authors suggested that the approach could potentially be generalized to other disease states and immunological phenotypes. The study listed 164 TCR beta chains as associated with cytomegalovirus. Roughly uniform sequencing depth across donors was assumed in presence/absence analyses, although this assumption may not hold. Cytomegalovirus status was reported to be diagnosed by the classifier with high specificity and sensitivity in both the original and validation cohorts. A group of highly shared sequence variants was considered likely to be a technical artifact of the sequencing pipeline. V-gene and J-gene trimming of TCR beta chains was associated with a missense DCLRE1C variant in a later genetic analysis, and the association was replicated in an independent cohort. In a later genetic analysis, fewer N-insertions in productive TCRs were reported among donors in an Asian-associated ancestry cluster than the 666-donor mean. In a later analysis, HLA-associated TCR beta chains showed more clonal expansion and lower generation probabilities than non-associated chains that were equally common. Only TCR beta chains were sequenced in this cohort, and the absence of alpha or paired-chain data limited detectable features. In an earlier analysis of 500 to 650 of the donors, most TCR beta V segments appeared in productive rearrangements about 90% or about 30% of the time, broadly matching IMGT annotations. For the cohort, immune exposure information was limited to CMV serostatus. In a later analysis, 16,951 TCR beta sequences were associated with specific HLA alleles at a false discovery rate of 0.05. Correlated functional status among segregating V segments might be attributable to linkage disequilibrium, but an unknown experimental factor could not be ruled out. Several of the top co-occurrence clusters appeared to be linked to parvovirus B19, influenza, CMV and Epstein-Barr virus, according to a later analysis. Most TCR sequences were observed very rarely across donors, whereas some public TCRs were present in many individuals. Because counts were too low, approximately 15 rarely observed V segments, including chromosome 9 orphons, were excluded from the earlier analysis of roughly 580 of the donors. HLA typing was unavailable for some donors at each locus, so association tests used only the typed subset. In a later analysis, TCR association rates were found to vary across HLA loci, with the most associated TCRs seen for DRB1 alleles and the fewest for HLA-C alleles. When HLA alleles, especially DR and DQ, strongly co-occurred, TCR associations were difficult to assign to individual alleles. According to a later analysis, most CMV-associated TCR beta chains appeared to be HLA-restricted, and the HLA associations seemed to be driven largely by CMV exposure. A further reported finding was that TCR beta sequences accurately predicted the HLA-A and HLA-B alleles for most subjects in the first cohort. Because the 87-base-pair reads could not distinguish some IMGT-functional V segments, including TRBV6-2 and TRBV6-3, those segments were excluded. In vitro tests confirmed that a few of the cytomegalovirus-associated TCR beta chains recognize cytomegalovirus antigens.

The chain links TRBV5-1 with TRBJ1-1, and TRBD1 may be the D gene, going by 5 matching bases. Sequencing was done on a sample of PBMCs. The sequence was collected from a man between 18 and 29 years old in good health and CMV-seronegative. The nucleotide sequence reads as follows: TGCGCCAGCAGCACCACAGGTGACACTGAAGCTTTCTTT. Its product reads: CASSTTGDTEAFF. Supplemented by the reference TRBV5-1 and TRBJ1-1 proteins around the CDR3, the complete variable domain is KAGVTQTPRYLIKTRGQQVTLSCSPISGHRSVSWYQQTPGQGLQFLFEYFSETQRNKGNFPGRFSGRQFSNSRSEMNVSTLELGDSALYLCASSTTGDTEAFFGQGTRLTVV.